Below, 21 T cell receptor beta chains from the same sample are listed, as sequenced in a study of blood T cell repertoires in COVID-19. The protocol was immunoSEQ multiplex PCR, while the TCRdb copy is restricted to in-frame clones and leaves out a portion. The repertoire holds around 50,000 clones, with over 80% as singletons. Sequenced sample: peripheral blood. These receptors all come from a human donor in a cohort sampled during active COVID-19.

The chain links TRBV11-2 to TRBJ1-1; D possibly corresponds to TRBD1 (6 bases). This CDR3 comprises 14 residues. V dropped 5 bases and J dropped 1 base, with 11 bases sitting between them. Germline V CDR1 and CDR2: SGHAT, FQNNGV. The CDR3 region is CASSATTGNTEAFF. The CDR3 nucleotides are TGTGCCAGCAGCGCAACGACAGGGAACACTGAAGCTTTCTTT.

The rearrangement links TRBV29-1 to TRBJ1-1, with 8 bases that match TRBD1. The CDR3 contains 12 residues. The trim removed 0 bases at V and 12 bases at J, leaving 6 bases unmatched. CDR1 and CDR2 from the germline V gene are SQVTM and ANQGSEA. The CDR3, as DNA: TGCAGCGTTGAAGATTGGGGACAGGAATCTTTCTTT. Translated: CSVEDWGQESFF.

The chain couples TRBV19 to TRBJ2-2, with 12 bases matching TRBD2. The junction had 8 bases not matched to a gene; V was cut back by 5 bases and J by 4 bases. CDR1 LNHDA and CDR2 SQIVND come from the germline V gene (reference sequence). The CDR3 is 17 amino acids. CDR3 in amino acids: CASSWRLAGAVTGELFF. The CDR3 nucleotides are TGTGCCAGTAGTTGGAGACTAGCGGGGGCCGTCACCGGGGAGCTGTTTTTT. The whole variable domain, remainder taken from reference TRBV19 and TRBJ2-2, is DGGITQSPKYLFRKEGQNVTLSCEQNLNHDAMYWYRQDPGQGLRLIYYSQIVNDFQKGDIAEGYSVSREKKESFPLTVTSAQKNPTAFYLCASSWRLAGAVTGELFFGEGSRLTVL.

Only one count was recorded for this clone. The chain has TRBV5-1 and TRBJ1-6; no clear D. Trimming took 4 bases from V and 10 from J, leaving 18 bases between them. Per germline, CDR1 SGHRS and CDR2 YFSETQ. This CDR3 spans 15 amino acids. The CDR3 loop is CASSLQDSGKSPLHF. DNA for the CDR3: TGCGCCAGCAGCCTCCAAGACTCGGGAAAGTCACCCCTCCACTTT.

This clone was counted a few times. V and J are TRBV19 and TRBJ2-2; 9 bases fit TRBD2. The V segment lost 3 bases and the J segment 6 bases; nucleotides outside the gene matches: 5. Germline values: CDR1 LNHDA, CDR2 SQIVND (reference sequence). CDR3 size: 15 residues. The CDR3 loop reads CASSILRGGAGELFF. The DNA for the CDR3 is TGTGCCAGTAGTATCCTGCGGGGGGGAGCCGGGGAGCTGTTTTTT.

This clone was detected only a few times. The rearrangement uses TRBV19 and TRBJ1-5; D unclear. The germline gives CDR1 LNHDA, CDR2 SQIVND (reference sequence). V was pared by 8 bases and J by 7 bases, with 15 bases between. CDR3 length equals 13 residues. The CDR3, as DNA: TGTGCCAGTTCATTGGGTGGGAGACAGCCCCAGCATTTT. It encodes CASSLGGRQPQHF. Full variable domain (rest looked up from reference TRBV19 and TRBJ1-5): DGGITQSPKYLFRKEGQNVTLSCEQNLNHDAMYWYRQDPGQGLRLIYYSQIVNDFQKGDIAEGYSVSREKKESFPLTVTSAQKNPTAFYLCASSLGGRQPQHFGDGTRLSIL.

The chain couples TRBV30 to TRBJ1-2, with TRBD1 as a possible D gene (6 bases). The CDR3 is 13 residues long. With 2 bases removed from V and 6 bases from J, the gap between germline ends came to 13 bases. Germline V gene lookup returns CDR1 GTSNPN and CDR2 SVGIG (reference sequence). CDR3 sequence: CAWSREGDNGYTF. The CDR3 DNA is TGTGCCTGGAGTAGAGAGGGGGACAATGGCTACACCTTC. The entire variable domain, with the rest obtained from reference TRBV30 and TRBJ1-2, is as follows: SQTIHQWPATLVQPVGSPLSLECTVEGTSNPNLYWYRQAAGRGLQLLFYSVGIGQISSEVPQNLSASRPQDRQFILSSKKLLLSDSGFYLCAWSREGDNGYTFGSGTRLTVV.

The chain links TRBV27 to TRBJ2-3, with TRBD2 identical over 11 bases. Losses at the gene ends were 4 bases for V and 0 bases for J; bases not matched to a gene: 0. The CDR3 sequence is 15 residues long. From germline, CDR1 is MNHEY and CDR2 SMNVEV (reference sequence). The CDR3 sequence is CASSWTSGSTDTQYF. In nucleotides, the CDR3 is TGTGCCAGCAGTTGGACTAGCGGGAGCACAGATACGCAGTATTTT.

This clone turned up a few times. The chain employs TRBV7-2 and TRBJ1-2, with 7 bases fitting TRBD1. CDR1 SGHTA and CDR2 FQGNSA come from the germline V gene. The CDR3 covers 14 residues. The V segment lost 4 bases and the J segment 3 bases; nucleotides outside the gene matches: 5. CDR3 in DNA: TGTGCCAGCAGCTACAAGGGGGCTGACTATGGCTACACCTTC. Its protein is CASSYKGADYGYTF.

In this sample, this clone turned up once. The V and J genes are TRBV5-8 and TRBJ2-1; TRBD2 matches 9 bases. With V trimmed by 4 bases and J by 4 bases, 6 bases remained unmatched. The V gene's germline CDR1 is SGHTS and CDR2 YDEGEE. The CDR3 is 15 residues long. CDR3 protein: CASSPGLAAYNEQFF. DNA of the CDR3: TGTGCCAGCAGCCCGGGACTAGCAGCTTACAATGAGCAGTTCTTC.

The V and J genes are TRBV6-2 or TRBV6-3 and TRBJ1-6; D may be TRBD1 (6 bases). V was clipped by 5 bases and J by 5 bases, with 10 bases between them. Germline CDR1 reads MNHEY; CDR2 reads SVGEGT. CDR3 size: 14 residues. Here the CDR3 DNA reads TGTGCCAGCAGTGTCCGGACAGATAATTCACCCCTCCACTTT. This sequence encodes CASSVRTDNSPLHF.

The chain links TRBV20-1 to TRBJ1-2; tentatively, D is TRBD1 (5 bases). Germline-derived CDR1 and CDR2 are DFQATT and SNEGSKA (reference sequence). The CDR3 spans 16 residues. Between the trimmed V and J ends, which lost 3 bases and 2 bases, there was a span of 19 bases. The CDR3, as DNA: TGCAGTGCTAGTCCCGACTGGACAAAAAACAACTATGGCTACACCTTC. It codes for CSASPDWTKNNYGYTF.

The chain combines TRBV7-2 with TRBJ2-5; D is undetermined. CDR1 is SGHTA and CDR2 is FQGNSA in the germline V gene. There are 14 residues in the CDR3. V lost 5 bases to trimming and J lost 5 bases, with 15 bases between them. The CDR3, as DNA: TGTGCCAGCAGCCAGGTCTGGTCGGCGGAGACCCAGTACTTC. This encodes CASSQVWSAETQYF.

The chain recombines TRBV4-3 with TRBJ1-2; D perhaps matches TRBD1 (5 bases). V shed 4 bases and J shed 2 bases, with 8 bases lying between them. This CDR3 is 13 amino acids long. CDR1 is LGHNA and CDR2 is YSLEER in the germline V gene. This CDR3 is CASSRHRNYGYTF. The DNA of the CDR3 is TGCGCCAGCAGCCGCCACAGGAACTATGGCTACACCTTC.

This chain joins TRBV27 and TRBJ2-6; D may be TRBD2 (5 bases). The CDR3 length is 15 residues. The V gene lost 3 bases and the J gene lost 2 bases, with 8 bases spanning the gap. Per germline, CDR1 MNHEY and CDR2 SMNVEV (reference sequence). This CDR3 is CASSFPGAGANVLTF. The DNA for the CDR3 is TGTGCCAGCAGTTTTCCCGGGGCTGGGGCCAACGTCCTGACTTTC.

This chain uses TRBV7-3 with TRBJ2-3; 8 positions agree with TRBD1. From germline, CDR1 is SGHTA and CDR2 FQGTGA. V shed 2 bases, J shed 3 bases, and the junction held 1 base outside the gene matches. The CDR3 length is 14 residues. The CDR3 is CASSLDRGTDTQYF. The CDR3 DNA sequence: TGTGCCAGCAGCTTAGACAGGGGAACAGATACGCAGTATTTT.

The chain is built from TRBV28 and TRBJ2-3; a possible D gene is TRBD2 (6 bases). Trimming removed 8 bases from V and 0 bases from J, with 12 bases in between. Germline CDR1 reads MDHEN; CDR2 reads SYDVKM. The CDR3 is 14 residues long. CDR3 loop: CASGVAGSTDTQYF. As DNA, the CDR3 is TGTGCCAGCGGTGTGGCGGGGAGCACAGATACGCAGTATTTT.

The CDR3 DNA sequence: TGTGCCAGCAGCGTAGGACTGAGCAATGAAAAACTGTTTTTT. Its protein product is CASSVGLSNEKLFF. The rearrangement joins TRBV9 to TRBJ1-4; D is unclear. Trimming pared 0 bases from V and 5 bases from J, leaving 8 bases between. This CDR3 spans 14 amino acids. Germline-derived CDR1 and CDR2 are SGDLS and YYNGEE. The whole variable domain, filled in from reference TRBV9 and TRBJ1-4, reads DSGVTQTPKHLITATGQRVTLRCSPRSGDLSVYWYQQSLDQGLQFLIQYYNGEERAKGNILERFSAQQFPDLHSELNLSSLELGDSALYFCASSVGLSNEKLFFGSGTQLSVL.

V is TRBV7-9 and J is TRBJ1-3, with TRBD1 identical over 12 bases. V lost 3 bases to trimming and J lost 3 bases; unmatched junction nucleotides: 6. Germline V gives CDR1 SEHNR, CDR2 FQNEAQ (reference sequence). This CDR3 has 17 amino acids. The CDR3 DNA is TGTGCCAGCAGCTTGGGGACAGGGGGCGCGGTTGGAAACACCATATATTTT. This encodes CASSLGTGGAVGNTIYF.

The chain recombines TRBV7-2 with TRBJ1-1; no firm D call. CDR3 length: 10 amino acids. V was shortened by 2 bases and J by 7 bases, with 2 bases between the two germline ends. CDR1 and CDR2 (germline): SGHTA, FQGNSA. The CDR3 loop is CASSLHEAFF. The CDR3 DNA sequence: TGTGCCAGCAGCTTACATGAAGCTTTCTTT.

This chain connects TRBV9 to TRBJ1-2, with D possibly matching TRBD1 (5 bases). The germline V gene encodes CDR1 SGDLS and CDR2 YYNGEE. V lost 4 bases to trimming and J lost 7 bases, with 17 bases between them. The CDR3 totals 14 residues. The CDR3: CASSPGGEGRGYTF. CDR3 DNA sequence: TGTGCCAGCAGCCCCGGGGGGGAGGGCCGTGGCTACACCTTC.